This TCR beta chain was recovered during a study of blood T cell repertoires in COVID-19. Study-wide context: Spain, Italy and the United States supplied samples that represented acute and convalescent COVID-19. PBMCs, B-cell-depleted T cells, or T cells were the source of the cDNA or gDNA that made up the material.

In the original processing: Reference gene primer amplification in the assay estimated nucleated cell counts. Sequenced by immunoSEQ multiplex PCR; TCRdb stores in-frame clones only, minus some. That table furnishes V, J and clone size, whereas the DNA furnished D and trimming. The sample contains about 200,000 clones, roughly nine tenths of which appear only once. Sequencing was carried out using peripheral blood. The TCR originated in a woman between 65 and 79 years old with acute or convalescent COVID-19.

As DNA, the CDR3 is TGTGCCAGCAGTGAAGGGGGGGGTCCCTATGGCTACACCTTC. It specifies CASSEGGGPYGYTF. V gene TRBV6-1 combines with J gene TRBJ1-2, with D possibly matching TRBD1 (5 bases). CDR3 length: 14 residues. CDR1 is MNHNS, CDR2 SASEGT, per germline. Between the trimmed V and J ends, which lost 1 base and 4 bases, there was a span of 10 bases.